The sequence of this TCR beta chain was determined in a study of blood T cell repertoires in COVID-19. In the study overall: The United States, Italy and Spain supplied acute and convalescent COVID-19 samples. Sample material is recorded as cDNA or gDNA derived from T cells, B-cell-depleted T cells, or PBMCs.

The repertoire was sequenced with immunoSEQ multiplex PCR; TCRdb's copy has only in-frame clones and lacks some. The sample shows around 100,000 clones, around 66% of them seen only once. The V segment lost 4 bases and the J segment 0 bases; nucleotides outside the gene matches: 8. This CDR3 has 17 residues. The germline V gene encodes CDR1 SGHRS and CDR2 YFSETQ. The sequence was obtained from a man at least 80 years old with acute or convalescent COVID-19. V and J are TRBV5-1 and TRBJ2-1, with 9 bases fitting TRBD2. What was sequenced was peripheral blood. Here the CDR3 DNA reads TGCGCCAGCAGCCCCGGACTAGCGACCTACTCCTACAATGAGCAGTTCTTC. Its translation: CASSPGLATYSYNEQFF.